These 15 T cell receptor beta chains were all obtained from the same sample, sequenced in a study of blood T cell repertoires in COVID-19. The method was immunoSEQ multiplex PCR; TCRdb's version includes in-frame clones alone and lacks a portion of them. The sample records 150,000 to 200,000 clones, roughly 80% being singletons. Sequencing was performed on peripheral blood. The receptors originated from a woman between 25 and 40 years old with acute or convalescent COVID-19.

The CDR3 region has the DNA TGTGCCAGCAGTCCCGGGACTAGCAGGTACGAGCAGTACTTC. Translating it yields CASSPGTSRYEQYF. The rearrangement joins TRBV7-9 to TRBJ2-7; 9 bases map to TRBD2. In germline, CDR1 is SEHNR, CDR2 FQNEAQ (reference sequence). The junction had 7 bases not matched to a gene; V was cut back by 6 bases and J by 4 bases. The CDR3 contains 14 residues. Complete variable domain (other parts from reference TRBV7-9 and TRBJ2-7): DTGVSQNPRHKITKRGQNVTFRCDPISEHNRLYWYRQTLGQGPEFLTYFQNEAQLEKSRLLSDRFSAERPKGSFSTLEIQRTEQGDSAMYLCASSPGTSRYEQYFGPGTRLTVT.

For the CDR3, the DNA is TGTGCCACCAGTGATTTCGGGGTCCAAGAGACCCAGTACTTC. Its protein is CATSDFGVQETQYF. This chain joins TRBV24-1 and TRBJ2-5; possibly TRBD2 for D (5 bases). This CDR3 is built from 14 residues. Germline CDR1 is KGHDR and CDR2 is SFDVKD. V was trimmed by 1 base and J by 1 base, leaving 6 bases between them.

This clone was seen more than once but under ten times. The chain recombines TRBV6-1 with TRBJ2-7, with 8 bases fitting TRBD1. Germline loops: CDR1 MNHNS, CDR2 SASEGT. The ends lost 3 bases at V and 4 bases at J; junction bases unmatched: 8. The CDR3 is made up of 15 amino acids. In DNA form, the CDR3 reads TGTGCCAGCAGTGAGGGACAGGCCAGGGTATACGAGCAGTACTTC. It codes for CASSEGQARVYEQYF.

The chain is built from TRBV4-2 and TRBJ1-4, with D perhaps TRBD1 (6 bases). This CDR3 has 15 residues. Germline V lookup: CDR1 LGHNA, CDR2 YNFKEQ. The V end lost 0 bases, the J end lost 4 bases, and 9 bases lay between the germline ends. The CDR3, as DNA: TGTGCCAGCAGCCAAGACAGGGGCCTTAATGAAAAACTGTTTTTT. This translates into CASSQDRGLNEKLFF.

This chain joins TRBV7-2 and TRBJ1-5; D ambiguous. Trimming pared 5 bases from V and 2 bases from J, leaving 19 bases between. This CDR3 spans 17 amino acids. Germline V lookup: CDR1 SGHTA, CDR2 FQGNSA. DNA of the CDR3: TGTGCCAGCAGCCCAGTAATAGGCCCCGGGGGCAATCAGCCCCAGCATTTT. It yields the protein CASSPVIGPGGNQPQHF.

V usage is TRBV6-5 and J usage is TRBJ2-5, with 7 nucleotides matching TRBD1. V lost 11 bases to trimming and J lost 2 bases; unmatched junction nucleotides: 14. The CDR3 consists of 15 residues. Germline values: CDR1 MNHEY, CDR2 SVGAGI. CDR3 nucleotide sequence: TGTGCCGGCCAAAGAGGGGGCCGGAGGCAAGAGACCCAGTACTTC. It codes for CAGQRGGRRQETQYF.

The chain employs TRBV20-1 and TRBJ1-2; D may be TRBD1 (6 bases). Germline-derived CDR1 and CDR2 are DFQATT and SNEGSKA (reference sequence). This CDR3 contains 15 residues. With 3 bases removed from V and 4 bases from J, the gap between germline ends came to 18 bases. CDR3 in amino acids: CSASERGGWPYGYTF. The CDR3 DNA is TGCAGTGCTAGTGAAAGGGGGGGCTGGCCCTATGGCTACACCTTC.

J is TRBJ2-5 and V is TRBV10-3, with D perhaps TRBD1 (6 bases). Trimming removed 10 bases at V and 5 bases at J, with 17 bases between. Germline V gene sequence: CDR1 ENHRY, CDR2 SYGVKD. The CDR3 contains 13 residues. CDR3 protein: CANSYRAWETQYF. The CDR3 nucleotides are TGTGCCAACAGCTACAGGGCTTGGGAGACCCAGTACTTC.

There are a few counts of this clone. The V gene is TRBV7-2, the J gene TRBJ1-1; possibly TRBD1 for D (5 bases). Germline loops: CDR1 SGHTA, CDR2 FQGNSA. The ends were cut back, 0 bases at V and 10 bases at J, with 12 bases in the middle. The CDR3 consists of 13 residues. The DNA of the CDR3 is TGTGCCAGCAGCTTAGCGCTCGGGGGTAGAGCTTTCTTT. The encoded protein is CASSLALGGRAFF.

V and J are TRBV27 and TRBJ1-3; 8 bases match TRBD1. The CDR3 runs 16 residues. V lost 5 bases and J lost 1; bases outside the gene matches: 7. CDR1 and CDR2 from the germline V gene are MNHEY and SMNVEV (reference sequence). CDR3 amino acids: CASSRAGGASGNTIYF. Written as DNA, the CDR3 is TGTGCCAGCAGTCGCGCAGGGGGCGCTTCTGGAAACACCATATATTTT.

The chain uses TRBV19 and TRBJ1-5; the D gene is possibly TRBD1 (5 bases). V lost 6 bases and J 2 bases, leaving 20 bases between the germline ends. Germline CDR1 reads LNHDA; CDR2 reads SQIVND (reference sequence). This CDR3 is built from 17 residues. CDR3 in amino acids: CASRVRLGASGNQPQHF. CDR3 coding DNA: TGTGCCAGTAGGGTCCGGTTAGGGGCAAGTGGCAATCAGCCCCAGCATTTT.

Here the CDR3 reads CATERLAGTGETQYF. The CDR3 coding sequence is TGTGCCACCGAGCGGCTAGCGGGGACCGGAGAGACCCAGTACTTC. The chain couples TRBV6-5 to TRBJ2-5; 9 bases fit TRBD2. Germline V gene lookup returns CDR1 MNHEY and CDR2 SVGAGI. This CDR3 region has 15 residues. Unmatched junction bases numbered 13, after V lost 10 bases and J lost 4 bases.

This sequence joins TRBV16 and TRBJ1-2, with D unresolved. Trimming removed 6 bases from V and 1 base from J, with 3 bases in between. Germline CDR1 reads KGHSY; CDR2 reads FQNENV. This CDR3 comprises 11 residues. The CDR3 loop is CASSRNYGYTF. The CDR3 nucleotides read TGTGCCAGCAGTCGTAACTATGGCTACACCTTC.

The genes are TRBV28 and TRBJ2-3; D perhaps matches TRBD1 (6 bases). The V end lost 2 bases, the J end lost 5 bases, and 17 bases lay between the germline ends. Germline CDR1 is MDHEN and CDR2 is SYDVKM. The length of the CDR3 is 16 residues. CDR3 sequence reads: CASSLLGQGLVDTQYF. The CDR3 bases are TGTGCCAGCAGTTTACTCGGCCAGGGGCTGGTAGATACGCAGTATTTT.

The V and J genes are TRBV30 and TRBJ1-1; D possibly corresponds to TRBD1 (5 bases). The V and J ends lost 0 bases and 9 bases respectively, with 11 bases between them. The germline gives CDR1 GTSNPN, CDR2 SVGIG (reference sequence). This CDR3 is 12 amino acids long. The CDR3 is CAWSVPAGQAFF. The CDR3 coding sequence is TGTGCCTGGAGTGTACCGGCAGGGCAAGCTTTCTTT.